Following are 20 T cell receptor beta chains from one sample sequenced in a study of cytomegalovirus exposure and HLA in healthy donors. In the PCR, 60 Vbeta and 13 Jbeta primers were used. Method: immunoSEQ multiplex PCR; TCRdb's copy keeps in-frame clones and lacks some. The profile covers 160,000 or so clones, with around 73% appearing a single time and 1.4% taken by the ten largest. Input material: PBMCs. These receptors all come from a male donor in good health and CMV-seronegative.

The chain is built from TRBV5-1 and TRBJ1-1; 8 bases agree with TRBD1. The CDR3 length is 14 residues. Germline trimming cut 2 bases from V and 7 bases from J; bases unmatched to any gene: 7. The germline V gene encodes CDR1 SGHRS and CDR2 YFSETQ. CDR3 sequence (DNA): TGCGCCAGCAGCTTATGGACAGGGCGGAGTGAAGCTTTCTTT. Its protein is CASSLWTGRSEAFF.

The chain links TRBV28 to TRBJ2-5; 14 positions match TRBD2. Germline lookup yields CDR1 MDHEN and CDR2 SYDVKM. This CDR3 comprises 19 residues. The V segment lost 6 bases and the J segment 2 bases; nucleotides outside the gene matches: 14. The CDR3 coding sequence is TGTGCCAGCAGCCAGGTTTTGGGGACTAGCGGGAGAAATCAAGAGACCCAGTACTTC. This codes for CASSQVLGTSGRNQETQYF.

This chain connects TRBV28 to TRBJ2-7, with 13 bases lining up with TRBD2. With V trimmed by 2 bases and J by 0 bases, 7 bases remained unmatched. The germline V gene has CDR1 MDHEN and CDR2 SYDVKM. This CDR3 spans 18 amino acids. Here the CDR3 DNA reads TGTGCCAGCAGTTTAGGGGGACTAGCGGGACTCGGCTCCTACGAGCAGTACTTC. This sequence encodes CASSLGGLAGLGSYEQYF.

The rearrangement joins TRBV5-6 to TRBJ2-3; TRBD2 matches 15 bases. The CDR3 has 16 residues. Per germline, CDR1 SGHDT and CDR2 YYEEEE. The V segment lost 4 bases and the J segment 6 bases; nucleotides outside the gene matches: 6. The CDR3 DNA sequence: TGTGCCAGCAGCATCGGACTAGCGGGAGGGGATGATACGCAGTATTTT. Its protein is CASSIGLAGGDDTQYF.

CDR3: CASSPGTGGNTEAFF. In DNA form, the CDR3 reads TGTGCCAGCAGCCCCGGGACAGGGGGCAACACTGAAGCTTTCTTT. The J gene is TRBJ1-1, the V gene TRBV11-2; 12 nucleotides match TRBD1. The ends lost 5 bases at V and 2 bases at J; junction bases unmatched: 3. This CDR3 contains 15 residues. Germline V gene lookup returns CDR1 SGHAT and CDR2 FQNNGV.

The chain is built from TRBV5-5 and TRBJ1-2; D unclear. The length of the CDR3 is 14 residues. Per the germline V gene, CDR1 is SGHKS and CDR2 is YYEKEE (reference sequence). The ends were cut back, 0 bases at V and 0 bases at J, with 6 bases in the middle. CDR3 in amino acids: CASSLDRANYGYTF. The CDR3 nucleotides read TGTGCCAGCAGCTTGGACAGAGCTAACTATGGCTACACCTTC.

This clone has just a few counts. The gene calls are TRBV7-8 and TRBJ1-2; D gene uncertain. V was trimmed by 1 base and J by 6 bases, leaving 15 bases between them. CDR1 is SGHVS and CDR2 is FQNEAQ in the germline V gene. This CDR3 has 15 amino acids. This CDR3 is CASSLVVAGSDGYTF. The CDR3 coding sequence is TGTGCCAGCAGCTTAGTGGTGGCGGGCTCGGATGGCTACACCTTC.

V gene TRBV4-2 combines with J gene TRBJ2-6, with 7 bases identical to TRBD1. The J segment lost 2 bases and the V segment lost 5 bases, leaving 3 bases of the junction unmatched. The V gene's germline CDR1 is LGHNA and CDR2 YNFKEQ. The CDR3 has 15 residues. In nucleotides, the CDR3 is TGTGCCAGCAGCGGAACAGGGGCTGGGGCCAACGTCCTGACTTTC. Protein: CASSGTGAGANVLTF.

The DNA of the CDR3 is TGCGCCAGCAGCTTGGGGGCCGGCGGGAGGGCCGGAGAGCAGTTCTTC. It codes for CASSLGAGGRAGEQFF. This sequence joins TRBV5-1 and TRBJ2-1, with 9 bases that match TRBD2. The CDR3 sequence is 16 residues long. From germline, CDR1 is SGHRS and CDR2 YFSETQ. V shed 0 bases and J 10 bases; nucleotides not matched to a gene: 11. The variable domain in full, with the rest retrieved from reference TRBV5-1 and TRBJ2-1, is KAGVTQTPRYLIKTRGQQVTLSCSPISGHRSVSWYQQTPGQGLQFLFEYFSETQRNKGNFPGRFSGRQFSNSRSEMNVSTLELGDSALYLCASSLGAGGRAGEQFFGPGTRLTVL.

V is TRBV30 and J is TRBJ1-3; D remains ambiguous. V was clipped by 4 bases and J by 5 bases, with 12 bases between them. The V gene's germline CDR1 is GTSNPN and CDR2 SVGIG (reference sequence). This CDR3 has 13 amino acids. The CDR3 coding sequence is TGTGCCTGGAAGGAGCCTCTCAGAAACACCATATATTTT. Amino acid sequence: CAWKEPLRNTIYF.

This rearrangement joins TRBV5-1 to TRBJ2-7; D may be TRBD2 (7 bases). V was trimmed by 2 bases and J by 2 bases, leaving 17 bases between them. The germline V gene encodes CDR1 SGHRS and CDR2 YFSETQ. The CDR3 contains 16 residues. DNA of the CDR3: TGCGCCAGCAGCTTTCGGGGGGCTGGGTTGGCCTACGAGCAGTACTTC. Translating gives CASSFRGAGLAYEQYF.

This clone was seen only once. The chain carries TRBV6-5 and TRBJ1-5, with a weak D call TRBD1 (5 bases). Trimming stripped 2 bases from V and 1 base from J, with 6 bases between. The length of the CDR3 is 14 residues. Germline CDR1 MNHEY, CDR2 SVGAGI. CDR3 sequence: CASSYRQSNQPQHF. The CDR3 DNA reads as TGTGCCAGCAGTTACAGACAGAGCAATCAGCCCCAGCATTTT.

The J gene is TRBJ2-3, the V gene TRBV9, with TRBD2 matching 12 bases. CDR1 is SGDLS, CDR2 YYNGEE, per germline. This CDR3 comprises 16 residues. V lost 4 bases to trimming and J lost 2 bases; unmatched junction nucleotides: 5. In DNA, the CDR3 is TGTGCCAGCAGCTACACTAGCGGGGGGCTCACAGATACGCAGTATTTT. The encoded protein is CASSYTSGGLTDTQYF.

This clone was seen a few times. This chain joins TRBV5-4 and TRBJ2-7, with TRBD2 matching over 15 bases. The CDR3 totals 16 residues. Germline CDR1 is SGHNT and CDR2 is YYREEE (reference sequence). V trimming: 4 bases; J trimming: 4 bases; junction bases outside the gene matches: 6. The CDR3 coding sequence is TGTGCCAGCAGCACCGGGACTAGCGGGGGGTCGTACGAGCAGTACTTC. Its protein product is CASSTGTSGGSYEQYF.

Worth noting for this clone: At one end the junction does not follow the germline gene, possibly because of a read error. The chain carries TRBV7-9 and TRBJ2-3; 15 bases align to TRBD2. The CDR3 covers 19 residues. Per the germline V gene, CDR1 is SEHNR and CDR2 is FQNEAQ (reference sequence). Here the CDR3 reads CSSSSPPGLAGGGADTQYF. For the CDR3, the DNA is TGTTCCAGCAGCTCCCCCCCGGGACTAGCGGGAGGAGGTGCAGATACGCAGTATTTT.

The chain uses TRBV6-1 and TRBJ2-1; 8 bases align to TRBD2. CDR3 length: 14 residues. CDR1 is MNHNS, CDR2 SASEGT, per germline. V lost 4 bases, J lost 2 bases, and 1 base stayed unmatched. CDR3 sequence (DNA): TGTGCCAGCAGTGCGGGGGGGCCCTACAATGAGCAGTTCTTC. Its protein product is CASSAGGPYNEQFF.

The genes are TRBV19 and TRBJ2-7; a weak D match, TRBD1 (6 bases). This CDR3 has 14 residues. CDR1 and CDR2 from the germline V gene are LNHDA and SQIVND (reference sequence). V was pared by 5 bases and J by 0 bases, with 11 bases between. The CDR3 DNA reads as TGTGCCAGTAGTGCTGGGACACACTCCTACGAGCAGTACTTC. The encoded protein is CASSAGTHSYEQYF.

This clone came up once. The chain joins TRBV10-3 to TRBJ2-7; TRBD2 matches at 9 bases. This CDR3 is built from 15 residues. Trimming removed 0 bases from V and 5 bases from J; junction bases left unmatched: 5. From germline, CDR1 is ENHRY and CDR2 SYGVKD. CDR3 nucleotides: TGTGCCATCAGTGAGTCGAGCCTAGCGGGACACGAGCAGTACTTC. As protein: CAISESSLAGHEQYF.

This chain uses TRBV5-1 with TRBJ1-3, with TRBD1 matching over 7 bases. Germline CDR1 reads SGHRS; CDR2 reads YFSETQ. This CDR3 contains 15 residues. With 0 bases clipped from V and 4 bases from J, the junction kept 4 bases outside the gene matches. CDR3 amino acids: CASSLAPGQGNTIYF. The DNA of the CDR3 is TGCGCCAGCAGCTTGGCACCGGGACAGGGAAACACCATATATTTT. The entire variable domain, with the rest obtained from reference TRBV5-1 and TRBJ1-3, is as follows: KAGVTQTPRYLIKTRGQQVTLSCSPISGHRSVSWYQQTPGQGLQFLFEYFSETQRNKGNFPGRFSGRQFSNSRSEMNVSTLELGDSALYLCASSLAPGQGNTIYFGEGSWLTVV.

The chain carries TRBV9 and TRBJ1-3; a possible D gene is TRBD1 (6 bases). Germline V CDR1 and CDR2: SGDLS, YYNGEE. The CDR3 is 15 residues long. Trimming cost V 0 bases and J 4 bases, with 11 bases left between them. The CDR3 nucleotides read TGTGCCAGCAGCGTAGCTACAGGGATCGGAAACACCATATATTTT. It specifies CASSVATGIGNTIYF.